This section outlines one T cell receptor (beta chain) sequence together with its context. The antigen is unknown. This sample is part of a study of cytomegalovirus exposure and HLA in healthy donors. About the study: According to later analysis, the same platform produced the approximately 130 validation and approximately 700 first-cohort repertoires.

V was clipped by 3 bases and J by 4 bases; unmatched bases: 8. This CDR3 contains 18 residues. Germline lookup yields CDR1 PRHDT and CDR2 FYEKMQ (reference sequence). The data were produced by immunoSEQ multiplex PCR, yet TCRdb's version contains in-frame clones alone and is incomplete. The top ten hold 0.9% to 1.2% of the sample, which has about 71,000 clones, about 95% seen once. Overall study results and limits: Per published reports, the classifier diagnosed cytomegalovirus status with high specificity and sensitivity. Rare TCR sequences predominated, though certain public TCRs were found in many donors.

This receptor was taken from a woman between 18 and 30 years old in good health and CMV-seronegative. This chain uses TRBV13 with TRBJ2-5; 16 bases line up with TRBD2. The sequencing input was PBMCs. The CDR3 region has the DNA TGTGCCAGCAGCTTCGGGACTAGCGGGGGGGCCTTGATAGAGACCCAGTACTTC. Protein sequence: CASSFGTSGGALIETQYF.